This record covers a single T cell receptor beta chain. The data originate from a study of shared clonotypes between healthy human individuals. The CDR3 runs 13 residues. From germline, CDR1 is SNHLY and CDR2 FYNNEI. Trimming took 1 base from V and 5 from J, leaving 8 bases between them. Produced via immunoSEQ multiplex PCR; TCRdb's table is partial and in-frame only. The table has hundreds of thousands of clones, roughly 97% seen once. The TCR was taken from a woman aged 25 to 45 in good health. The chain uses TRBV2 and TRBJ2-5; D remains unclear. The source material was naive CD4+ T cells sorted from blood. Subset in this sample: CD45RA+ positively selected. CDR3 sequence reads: CASSEEAWETQYF. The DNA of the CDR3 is TGTGCCAGCAGTGAAGAGGCCTGGGAGACCCAGTACTTC.